Below, one TCR beta chain is given with its context. The antigen remains undetermined. The sample is drawn from a study of T cell responses to AZD1222 COVID-19 vaccine. Study overall: Pooled together were second doses at about 4 or about 12 weeks. Study-wide results and limits: Reports say nearly half of spike-specific TCRs go after unmutated variant regions. Donors were largely white British and mainly female; clonal diversity was possibly underestimated. Spike-wide vaccine-associated CD4 TCRs dominated at 160-218 and 743-854.

The CDR3 has 16 residues. Germline CDR1 MGHRA, CDR2 YSYEKL. V was pared by 1 base and J by 4 bases, with 7 bases of the junction left unmatched. Generated by immunoSEQ multiplex PCR, the TCRdb table keeps only in-frame clones and is missing some. The sample holds around 200,000 clones, more than 85% seen once. This receptor was obtained from an adult in good health. The chain couples TRBV4-1 to TRBJ1-5; 7 bases align to TRBD1. The source was peripheral blood, collected on day 0 of AZD1222 vaccination. CDR3 in amino acids: CASSQGPGQINQPQHF. Here the CDR3 DNA reads TGCGCCAGCAGCCAAGGCCCGGGACAGATTAATCAGCCCCAGCATTTT.